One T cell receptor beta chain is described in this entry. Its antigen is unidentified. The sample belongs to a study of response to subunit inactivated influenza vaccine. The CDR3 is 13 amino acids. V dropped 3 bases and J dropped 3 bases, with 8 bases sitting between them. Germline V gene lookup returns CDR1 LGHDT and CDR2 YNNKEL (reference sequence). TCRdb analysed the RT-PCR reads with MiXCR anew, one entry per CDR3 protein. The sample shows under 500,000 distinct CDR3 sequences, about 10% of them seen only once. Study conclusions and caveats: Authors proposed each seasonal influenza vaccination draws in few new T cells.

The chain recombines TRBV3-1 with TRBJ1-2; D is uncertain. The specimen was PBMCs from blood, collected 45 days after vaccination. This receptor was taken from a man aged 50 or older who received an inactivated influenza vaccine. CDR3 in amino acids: CASSHGLYYGYTF. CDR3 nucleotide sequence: TGTGCCAGCAGCCACGGGCTCTACTATGGCTACACCTTC.